This TCR beta chain derives from a study of control samples from healthy donors and cancer patients. Repertoires were generated with immunoSEQ multiplex PCR, while TCRdb's copy carries only in-frame clones and drops some. The repertoire holds fewer than 200,000 clones, with around 88% as singletons. The CDR3 runs 13 residues. Germline loops: CDR1 SEHNR, CDR2 FQNEAQ (reference sequence). V was shortened by 5 bases and J by 2 bases, with 10 bases between the two germline ends. The chain combines TRBV7-9 with TRBJ2-7; D remains unclear. What was sequenced was blood. This TCR was recovered from a woman aged 25-40 years in good health. CDR3 DNA sequence: TGTGCCAGCAGCCCCCGACATACCTACGAGCAGTACGTC. Its translation is CASSPRHTYEQYV.